These 9 T cell receptor beta chains came from one sample sequenced in a study of shared clonotypes between healthy human individuals. TCRdb's table, derived via immunoSEQ multiplex PCR, lists solely in-frame clones and lacks some. In the table there are hundreds of thousands of clones, 95% to 97% of which are singletons. Source material: naive CD4+ T cells sorted from blood. Indicated subset: CD45RA+ positively selected. All receptors come from a woman aged 25 to 39 in good health.

In this sample, this clone turned up once. Here the CDR3 DNA reads TGTGCCAGCTCACGGACGGGACAGGGGGCGGACGAGCAGTACTTC. Translating gives CASSRTGQGADEQYF. V usage is TRBV18 and J usage is TRBJ2-7; 12 bases fit TRBD1. The CDR3 totals 15 residues. J was trimmed by 5 bases and V by 4 bases; bases with no gene match: 6. Looked up from germline, CDR1 is KGHSH and CDR2 is LQKENI.

The V gene is TRBV4-1, the J gene TRBJ1-6; possibly TRBD1 for D (5 bases). V shed 1 base and J shed 10 bases, with 11 bases lying between them. CDR1 MGHRA and CDR2 YSYEKL come from the germline V gene. This CDR3 has 14 residues. As DNA, the CDR3 is TGCGCCAGCAGCCAAGGGCAGGGAGGATCACCCCTCCACTTT. It encodes CASSQGQGGSPLHF.

The V call is TRBV29-1, the J call TRBJ1-1; D call uncertain. Germline-derived CDR1 and CDR2 are SQVTM and ANQGSEA. Trimming removed 4 bases at V and 7 bases at J, with 13 bases between. The CDR3 covers 12 residues. As DNA, the CDR3 is TGCAGCGTTGGTCGAGACGGAGATGAAGCTTTCTTT. It codes for CSVGRDGDEAFF.

V and J are TRBV7-6 and TRBJ2-7; D possibly corresponds to TRBD2 (6 bases). Germline V CDR1 and CDR2: SGHVS, FNYEAQ. The CDR3 extends over 14 amino acids. The ends were cut back, 5 bases at V and 0 bases at J, with 11 bases in the middle. The CDR3 spells CASSPGLHSYEQYF. The CDR3 nucleotides read TGTGCCAGCAGCCCCGGACTACACTCCTACGAGCAGTACTTC.

The rearrangement uses TRBV18 and TRBJ1-1, with D maybe TRBD1 (6 bases). The CDR3 covers 17 residues. CDR1 is KGHSH, CDR2 LQKENI, per germline. V was trimmed by 0 bases and J by 5 bases, leaving 19 bases between them. CDR3 residues: CASSPPGFTGMRTEAFF. CDR3 DNA sequence: TGTGCCAGCTCACCACCTGGATTCACAGGGATGAGGACTGAAGCTTTCTTT.

The chain has TRBV21-1 and TRBJ2-7; TRBD2 reflects the table's D call only, with no check against the DNA. TRBV21-1 is shown as a pseudogene. The CDR3 has 18 residues. The CDR3 coding sequence is TGTGCCAGCAGCAAAGACTTCTTTTCCCTAGCGTACTCCTACGAGCAGTACTTC. Translating gives CASSKDFFSLAYSYEQYF.

The chain combines TRBV5-1 with TRBJ2-7; TRBD1 is a possible D gene (6 bases). The V gene's germline CDR1 is SGHRS and CDR2 YFSETQ. This CDR3 is built from 17 residues. V lost 3 bases and J lost 0, with 19 bases in between. CDR3 loop: CASSSRTGTGSSYEQYF. The CDR3 nucleotides are TGCGCCAGCAGCTCGCGAACAGGGACGGGAAGCTCCTACGAGCAGTACTTC.

The gene calls are TRBV28 and TRBJ2-2; 7 bases fit TRBD1. The V segment lost 10 bases and the J segment 0 bases; nucleotides outside the gene matches: 8. The CDR3 is 15 residues long. Per the germline V gene, CDR1 is MDHEN and CDR2 is SYDVKM. CDR3 nucleotide sequence: TGTGCCACCAAACGGGACAGCGCGAACACCGGGGAGCTGTTTTTT. Its translation: CATKRDSANTGELFF.

The chain employs TRBV5-1 and TRBJ2-7, with D maybe TRBD1 (7 bases). The CDR3 loop spans 14 amino acids. V lost 4 bases, J lost 4 bases, and 15 bases lay in between. From germline, CDR1 is SGHRS and CDR2 YFSETQ. In nucleotides, the CDR3 is TGCGCCAGCAGCCCCGGACAGGAGGGTTACGAGCAGTACTTC. This codes for CASSPGQEGYEQYF.